The T cell receptor (beta chain) described here comes from a study of somatic mutations in cytotoxic T cells in rheumatoid arthritis. Study-level results: Rheumatoid arthritis patients showed CD8+ clonality increasing with age, unlike healthy controls.

Trimming pared 0 bases from V and 0 bases from J, leaving 21 bases between. Germline CDR1 SGHRS, CDR2 YFSETQ. CDR3 size: 19 residues. Points on this clone: Antigen specificity is unknown.

The data were produced by immunoSEQ multiplex PCR, yet TCRdb's version contains in-frame clones alone and is incomplete. The table has approximately 30,000 clones, 82% seen once. The clonotype was recovered from an adult with rheumatoid arthritis. The rearrangement links TRBV5-1 to TRBJ1-2; D may be TRBD1 (6 bases). Sequenced: CD8+ T cells sorted from blood. The CDR3 DNA reads as TGCGCCAGCAGCTTGGGGTTTTTGCCGGGGGCCGCAACTAACTATGGCTACACCTTC. This translates into CASSLGFLPGAATNYGYTF.